This T cell receptor (beta chain) stems from a study of CD8 T cells in ankylosing spondylitis. General observations from the study: Some motif variants were previously reported in reactive arthritis synovial fluid and blood. Significant enrichment of disease-linked clones was reportedly seen in matched ankylosing spondylitis synovial fluid. Within ankylosing spondylitis blood, a TCR beta motif made up of roughly eight highly homologous variants appeared to be characteristic. Disease-linked clones displayed a CD8+ phenotype and appeared relatively rarely in peripheral blood.

This clonotype showed up just a few times. The antigen remains undetermined. There are 16 residues in the CDR3. The germline V gene encodes CDR1 SGHRS and CDR2 YFSETQ. The J segment lost 7 bases and the V segment lost 1 base, leaving 8 bases of the junction unmatched. Quantitative 5'-RACE was performed with molecular barcodes, and it yielded the TCR beta libraries. A single record per CDR3 protein comes from TCRdb applying MiXCR to the 5' RACE reads. In the table there are fewer than 450,000 distinct CDR3 sequences, more than 15% of which are singletons. The source of this sequence is a male donor with ankylosing spondylitis. Sequenced input: blood, either unsorted or a sorted T cell fraction (not recorded which). V is TRBV5-1 and J is TRBJ2-1; 10 bases fit TRBD2. DNA of the CDR3: TGCGCCAGCAGCTTGCGGCCAGCGGGGGGGCAGAATGAGCAGTTCTTC. Its protein product is CASSLRPAGGQNEQFF.